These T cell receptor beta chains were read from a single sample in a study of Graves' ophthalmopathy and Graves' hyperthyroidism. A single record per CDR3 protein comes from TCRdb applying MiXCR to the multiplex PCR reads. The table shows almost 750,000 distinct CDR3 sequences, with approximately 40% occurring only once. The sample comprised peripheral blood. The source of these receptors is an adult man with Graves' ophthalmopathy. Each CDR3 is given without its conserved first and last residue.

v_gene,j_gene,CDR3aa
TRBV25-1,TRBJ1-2,ASRPLRGAGMDGYT
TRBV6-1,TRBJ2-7,ASSDLAGTYEQY
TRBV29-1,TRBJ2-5,SVEEGGTRKTQY
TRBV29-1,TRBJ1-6,SVVGVARNSPLH
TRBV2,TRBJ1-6,ASGSNLRDRANSPLH
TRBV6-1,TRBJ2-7,ASSEAEDRVGEQY
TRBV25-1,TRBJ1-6,ASSLNIYNSPLH
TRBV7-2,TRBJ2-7,ASSRLGLASSYEQY
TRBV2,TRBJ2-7,ASREGQVSYEQY
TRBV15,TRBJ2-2,ATSRNRADGELF
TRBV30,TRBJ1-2,AWKAGAHYGYT
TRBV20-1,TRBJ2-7,SATKTGGEQY
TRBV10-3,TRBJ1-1,ASRSEVNTEAF
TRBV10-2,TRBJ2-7,ASSEARSYEQY
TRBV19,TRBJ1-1,ASSMNGRTEAF
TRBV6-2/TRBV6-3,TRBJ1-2,ASTSTASSAA
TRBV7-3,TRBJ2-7,ASSPRQGQDEQY
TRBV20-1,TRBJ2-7,SADQPGLAGNYEQY
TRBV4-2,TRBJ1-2,ASSQGRGLANYGYT
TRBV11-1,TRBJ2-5,ASLGGRMGETQY
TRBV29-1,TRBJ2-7,SGTGAQSYEQY
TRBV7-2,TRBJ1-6,ASSQLSQGSYNSPLH
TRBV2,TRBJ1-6,ASLESVGRTPLH
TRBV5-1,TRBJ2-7,ASSIRPGDQYEQY
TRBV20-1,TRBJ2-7,SATEVAGGHEQY
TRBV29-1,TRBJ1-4,SVDGSGVEKLF
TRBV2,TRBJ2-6,ASTQGRSGANVLT
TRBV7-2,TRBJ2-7,ASSSTGSEQY
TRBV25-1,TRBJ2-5,ASSPIAKIGWETQY
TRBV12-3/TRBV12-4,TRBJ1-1,ASSFNPNTEAF
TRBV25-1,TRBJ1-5,ASSEWGVDQPQH
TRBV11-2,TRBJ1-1,ASSAIGGNTEAF
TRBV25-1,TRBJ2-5,ASSFRGQGRETQY
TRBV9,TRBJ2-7,ASSAQAQDSYEQY
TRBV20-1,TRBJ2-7,SAVTSGTYEQY
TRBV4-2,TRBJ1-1,ASSQEAGTHTEAF
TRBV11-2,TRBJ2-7,ASSLITGAIYEQY
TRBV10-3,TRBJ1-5,ASSEPLSNQPQH
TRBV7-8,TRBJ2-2,ASSPRPSGVIGGELF
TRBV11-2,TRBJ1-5,ASSKDRVAQPQH
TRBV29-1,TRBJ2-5,SVRDGAETQY
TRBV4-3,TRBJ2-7,ASSHNPTVPSYEQY
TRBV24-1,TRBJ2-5,ARRWDQETQY
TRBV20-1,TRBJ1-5,SASRREGGNQPQH
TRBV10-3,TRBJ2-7,ATQVGGGTYERY
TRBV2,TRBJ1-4,ASRAGTGWNEKLF
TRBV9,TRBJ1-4,ASSVEYGLQLF